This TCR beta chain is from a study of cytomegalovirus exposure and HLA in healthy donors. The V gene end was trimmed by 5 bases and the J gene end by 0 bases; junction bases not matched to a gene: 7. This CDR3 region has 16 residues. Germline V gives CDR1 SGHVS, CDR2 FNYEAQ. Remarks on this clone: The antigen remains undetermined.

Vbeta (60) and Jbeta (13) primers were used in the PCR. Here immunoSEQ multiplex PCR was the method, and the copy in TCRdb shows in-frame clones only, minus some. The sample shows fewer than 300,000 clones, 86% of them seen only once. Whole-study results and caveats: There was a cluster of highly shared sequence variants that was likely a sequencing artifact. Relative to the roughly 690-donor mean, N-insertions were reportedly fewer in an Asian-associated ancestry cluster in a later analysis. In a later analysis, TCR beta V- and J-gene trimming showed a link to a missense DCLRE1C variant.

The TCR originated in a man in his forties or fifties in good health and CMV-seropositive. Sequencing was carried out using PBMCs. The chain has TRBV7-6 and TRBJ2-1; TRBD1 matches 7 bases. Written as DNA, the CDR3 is TGTGCCAGCAGCCGCCCGTCAGGGGGCTCCTACAATGAGCAGTTCTTC. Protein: CASSRPSGGSYNEQFF.